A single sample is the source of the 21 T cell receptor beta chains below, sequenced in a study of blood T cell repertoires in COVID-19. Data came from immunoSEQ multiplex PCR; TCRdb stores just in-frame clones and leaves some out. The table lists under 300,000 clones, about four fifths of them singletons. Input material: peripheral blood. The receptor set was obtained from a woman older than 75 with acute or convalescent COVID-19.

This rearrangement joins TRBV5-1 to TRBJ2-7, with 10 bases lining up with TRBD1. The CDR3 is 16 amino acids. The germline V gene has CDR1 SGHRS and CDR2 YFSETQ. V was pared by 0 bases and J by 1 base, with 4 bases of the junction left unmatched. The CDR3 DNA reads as TGCGCCAGCAGCTTGGGAGGACAGGGGGGATCCTACGAGCAGTACTTC. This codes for CASSLGGQGGSYEQYF.

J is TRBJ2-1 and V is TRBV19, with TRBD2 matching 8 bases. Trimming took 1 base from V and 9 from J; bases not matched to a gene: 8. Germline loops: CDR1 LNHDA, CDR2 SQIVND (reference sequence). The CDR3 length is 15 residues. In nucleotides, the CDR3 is TGTGCCAGTAGTATAGGCGGGGGGAACCAAGGTGAGCAGTTCTTC. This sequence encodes CASSIGGGNQGEQFF.

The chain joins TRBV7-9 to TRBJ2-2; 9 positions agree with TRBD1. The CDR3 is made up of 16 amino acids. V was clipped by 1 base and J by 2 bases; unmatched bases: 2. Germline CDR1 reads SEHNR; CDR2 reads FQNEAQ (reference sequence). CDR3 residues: CASSLVQGANTGELFF. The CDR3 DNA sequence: TGTGCCAGCAGCTTAGTACAGGGGGCAAACACCGGGGAGCTGTTTTTT.

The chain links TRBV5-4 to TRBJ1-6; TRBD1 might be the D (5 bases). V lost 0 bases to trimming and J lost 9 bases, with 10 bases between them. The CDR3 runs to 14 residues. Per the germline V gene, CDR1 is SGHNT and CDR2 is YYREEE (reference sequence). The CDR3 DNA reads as TGTGCCAGCAGCTTGGGTTTTACAGGTTCACCCCTCCACTTT. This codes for CASSLGFTGSPLHF.

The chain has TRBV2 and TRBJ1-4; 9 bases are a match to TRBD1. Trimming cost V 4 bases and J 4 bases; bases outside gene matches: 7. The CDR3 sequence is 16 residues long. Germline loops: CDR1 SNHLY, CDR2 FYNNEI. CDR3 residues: CASSAQGQGFNEKLFF. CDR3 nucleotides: TGTGCCAGCAGTGCCCAGGGACAGGGCTTTAATGAAAAACTGTTTTTT. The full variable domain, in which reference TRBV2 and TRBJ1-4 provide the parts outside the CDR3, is EPEVTQTPSHQVTQMGQEVILRCVPISNHLYFYWYRQILGQKVEFLVSFYNNEISEKSEIFDDQFSVERPDGSNFTLKIRSTKLEDSAMYFCASSAQGQGFNEKLFFGSGTQLSVL.

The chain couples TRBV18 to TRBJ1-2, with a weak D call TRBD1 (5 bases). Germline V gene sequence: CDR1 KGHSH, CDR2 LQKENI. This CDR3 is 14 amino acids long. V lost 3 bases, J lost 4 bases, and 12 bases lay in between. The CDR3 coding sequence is TGTGCCAGCTCACCGGGGACGGGACTCTATGGCTACACCTTC. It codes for CASSPGTGLYGYTF.

The CDR3 DNA reads TGCGCCAGCAGCCCGCTCCCAGGGGTTTCCTATGGCTACACCTTC. Protein: CASSPLPGVSYGYTF. The chain employs TRBV5-1 and TRBJ1-2; a weak D match, TRBD1 (6 bases). The CDR3 loop spans 15 amino acids. Trimming took off 4 bases at V and 4 bases at J, with 17 bases between the two ends. Germline V CDR1 and CDR2: SGHRS, YFSETQ. Variable domain in full (rest from reference TRBV5-1 and TRBJ1-2): KAGVTQTPRYLIKTRGQQVTLSCSPISGHRSVSWYQQTPGQGLQFLFEYFSETQRNKGNFPGRFSGRQFSNSRSEMNVSTLELGDSALYLCASSPLPGVSYGYTFGSGTRLTVV.

The DNA of the CDR3 is TGTGCCAGCAGCCAAGTGGCTGCGGGGAGTAGCAATCAGCCCCAGCATTTT. Translation gives CASSQVAAGSSNQPQHF. J is TRBJ1-5 and V is TRBV4-2; D not resolved. V shed 1 base and J shed 0 bases, with 13 bases lying between them. Germline CDR1 reads LGHNA; CDR2 reads YNFKEQ. The CDR3 runs to 17 residues.

The CDR3 sequence is CAIRERGNEQFF. In nucleotides, the CDR3 is TGTGCCATCCGCGAACGGGGGAATGAGCAGTTCTTC. V and J are TRBV10-3 and TRBJ2-1, with D perhaps matching TRBD2 (6 bases). Trimming removed 8 bases from V and 7 bases from J, with 12 bases in between. The CDR3 is 12 amino acids. Germline CDR1 ENHRY, CDR2 SYGVKD.

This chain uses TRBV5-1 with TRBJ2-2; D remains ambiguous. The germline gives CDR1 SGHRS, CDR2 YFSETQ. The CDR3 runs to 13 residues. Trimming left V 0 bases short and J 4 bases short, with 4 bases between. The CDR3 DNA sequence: TGCGCCAGCAGCTTGGCCAGCACCGGGGAGCTGTTTTTT. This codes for CASSLASTGELFF.

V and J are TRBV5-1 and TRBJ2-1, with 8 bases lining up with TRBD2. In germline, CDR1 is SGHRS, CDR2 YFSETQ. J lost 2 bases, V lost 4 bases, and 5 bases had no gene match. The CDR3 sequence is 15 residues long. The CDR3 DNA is TGCGCCAGCAGCCCGACTAGCGCTACCTACAATGAGCAGTTCTTC. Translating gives CASSPTSATYNEQFF. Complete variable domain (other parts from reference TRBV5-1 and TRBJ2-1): KAGVTQTPRYLIKTRGQQVTLSCSPISGHRSVSWYQQTPGQGLQFLFEYFSETQRNKGNFPGRFSGRQFSNSRSEMNVSTLELGDSALYLCASSPTSATYNEQFFGPGTRLTVL.

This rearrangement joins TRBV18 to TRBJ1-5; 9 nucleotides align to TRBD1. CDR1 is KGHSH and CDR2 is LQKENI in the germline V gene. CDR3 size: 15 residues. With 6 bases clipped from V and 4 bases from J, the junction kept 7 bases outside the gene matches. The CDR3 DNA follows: TGTGCCAGCTCGGCCAAACAGGGGGCGAATCAGCCCCAGCATTTT. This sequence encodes CASSAKQGANQPQHF.

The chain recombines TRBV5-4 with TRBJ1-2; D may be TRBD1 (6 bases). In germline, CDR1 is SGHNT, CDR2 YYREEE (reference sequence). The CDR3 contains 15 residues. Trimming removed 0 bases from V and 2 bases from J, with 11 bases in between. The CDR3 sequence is CASSLADRRNYGYTF. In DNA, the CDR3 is TGTGCCAGCAGCTTGGCCGACAGGCGGAACTATGGCTACACCTTC.

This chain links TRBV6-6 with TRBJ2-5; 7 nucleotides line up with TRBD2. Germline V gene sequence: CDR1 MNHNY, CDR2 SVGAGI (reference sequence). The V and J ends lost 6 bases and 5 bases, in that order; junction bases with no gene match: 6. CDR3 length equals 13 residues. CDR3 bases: TGTGCCAGCAGCCTACTGGGGGGGGAGACCCAGTACTTC. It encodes CASSLLGGETQYF.

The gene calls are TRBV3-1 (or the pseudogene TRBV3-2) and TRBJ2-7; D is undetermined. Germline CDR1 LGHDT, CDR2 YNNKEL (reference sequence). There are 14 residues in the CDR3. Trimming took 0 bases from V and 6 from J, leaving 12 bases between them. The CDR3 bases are TGTGCCAGCAGCCAAGAATATAAGCTCCTCGAGCAGTACTTC. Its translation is CASSQEYKLLEQYF.

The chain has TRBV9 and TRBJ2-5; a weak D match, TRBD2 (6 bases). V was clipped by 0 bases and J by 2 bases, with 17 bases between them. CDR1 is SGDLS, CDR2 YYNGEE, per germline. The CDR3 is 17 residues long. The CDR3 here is CASSVAGIVGGQETQYF. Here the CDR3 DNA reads TGTGCCAGCAGCGTAGCAGGGATAGTAGGAGGGCAAGAGACCCAGTACTTC. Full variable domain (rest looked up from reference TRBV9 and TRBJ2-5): DSGVTQTPKHLITATGQRVTLRCSPRSGDLSVYWYQQSLDQGLQFLIQYYNGEERAKGNILERFSAQQFPDLHSELNLSSLELGDSALYFCASSVAGIVGGQETQYFGPGTRLLVL.

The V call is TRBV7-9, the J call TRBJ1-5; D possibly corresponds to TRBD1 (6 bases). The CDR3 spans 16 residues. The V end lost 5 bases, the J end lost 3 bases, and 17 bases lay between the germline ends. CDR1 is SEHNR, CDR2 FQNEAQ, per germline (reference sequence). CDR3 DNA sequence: TGTGCCAGCAGCGCCTCCGGGACAATAGTCAATCAGCCCCAGCATTTT. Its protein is CASSASGTIVNQPQHF.

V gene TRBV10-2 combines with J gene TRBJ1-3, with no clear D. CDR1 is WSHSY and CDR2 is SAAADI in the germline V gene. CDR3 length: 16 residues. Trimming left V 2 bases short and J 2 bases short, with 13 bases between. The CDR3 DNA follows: TGCGCCAGCAGTGAGACTGGTACCGGTACTGGAAACACCATATATTTT. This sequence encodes CASSETGTGTGNTIYF.

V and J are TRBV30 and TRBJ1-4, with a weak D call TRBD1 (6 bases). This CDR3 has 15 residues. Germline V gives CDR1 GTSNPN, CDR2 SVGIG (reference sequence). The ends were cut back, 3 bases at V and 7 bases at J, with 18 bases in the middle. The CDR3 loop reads CAWSRGGDRGEKLFF. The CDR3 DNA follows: TGTGCCTGGAGCCGAGGGGGGGATAGGGGTGAAAAACTGTTTTTT. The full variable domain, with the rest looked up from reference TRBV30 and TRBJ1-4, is SQTIHQWPATLVQPVGSPLSLECTVEGTSNPNLYWYRQAAGRGLQLLFYSVGIGQISSEVPQNLSASRPQDRQFILSSKKLLLSDSGFYLCAWSRGGDRGEKLFFGSGTQLSVL.

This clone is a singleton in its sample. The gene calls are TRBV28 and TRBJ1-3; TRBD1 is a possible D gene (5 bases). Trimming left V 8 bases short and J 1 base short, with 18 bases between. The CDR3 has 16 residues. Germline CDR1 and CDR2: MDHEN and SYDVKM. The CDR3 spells CASAGPGYASGNTIYF. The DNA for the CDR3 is TGTGCCAGCGCGGGGCCGGGCTACGCTTCTGGAAACACCATATATTTT. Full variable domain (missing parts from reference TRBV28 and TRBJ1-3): DVKVTQSSRYLVKRTGEKVFLECVQDMDHENMFWYRQDPGLGLRLIYFSYDVKMKEKGDIPEGYSVSREKKERFSLILESASTNQTSMYLCASAGPGYASGNTIYFGEGSWLTVV.

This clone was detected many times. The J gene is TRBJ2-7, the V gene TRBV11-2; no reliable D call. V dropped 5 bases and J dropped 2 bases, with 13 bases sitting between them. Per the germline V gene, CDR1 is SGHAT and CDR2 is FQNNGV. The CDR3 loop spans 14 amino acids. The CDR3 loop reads CASSLSWAAYEQYF. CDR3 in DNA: TGTGCCAGCAGCCTCTCTTGGGCCGCCTACGAGCAGTACTTC.